This T cell receptor (beta chain) was documented in a study of beta chain features in type 1 diabetes. As to this clone: Its antigen is still unknown.

The entirety of the isolated RNA underwent reverse transcription, so expressed TCRB transcripts were sequenced. The repertoire was sequenced with immunoSEQ multiplex PCR; TCRdb's copy has only in-frame clones and lacks some. The profile shows around 310,000 clones, approximately 11% of them singletons. Regarding the study as a whole: When cDNA is sequenced, cells with high TCR expression could be over-represented.

The CDR3 runs to 15 residues. Trimming removed 4 bases from V and 1 base from J; junction bases left unmatched: 7. Germline V CDR1 and CDR2: SGHRS, YFSETQ. The TCR comes from a woman aged 30 to 39 in good health. The chain is built from TRBV5-1 and TRBJ2-5, with 7 bases identical to TRBD1. Sequences were obtained from naive CD4+ T cells from blood. CDR3 bases: TGCGCCAGCAGCACGACAGGGCTCAGCCAAGAGACCCAGTACTTC. It codes for CASSTTGLSQETQYF. Based on the CDR3 plus reference TRBV5-1 and TRBJ2-5, the full variable domain is KAGVTQTPRYLIKTRGQQVTLSCSPISGHRSVSWYQQTPGQGLQFLFEYFSETQRNKGNFPGRFSGRQFSNSRSEMNVSTLELGDSALYLCASSTTGLSQETQYFGPGTRLLVL.